The next 10 T cell receptor beta chains were all read from a single sample in a study of cytomegalovirus exposure and HLA in healthy donors. Vbeta (60) and Jbeta (13) primers were used in the PCR. The data were produced by immunoSEQ multiplex PCR, yet TCRdb's version contains in-frame clones alone and is incomplete. The sample holds about 120,000 clones, under 85% seen once. The specimen sequenced was PBMCs. All receptors come from a man aged 35 to 55 in good health and CMV-seropositive.

V usage is TRBV9 and J usage is TRBJ1-2; the D gene is possibly TRBD1 (5 bases). Trimming took off 4 bases at V and 10 bases at J, with 14 bases between the two ends. Per germline, CDR1 SGDLS and CDR2 YYNGEE. CDR3 length: 12 amino acids. The CDR3 protein is CASSPRTQVYTF. The CDR3 nucleotides are TGTGCCAGCAGCCCCAGGACACAAGTCTACACCTTC.

The J gene is TRBJ2-7, the V gene TRBV9, with 9 bases fitting TRBD2. The junction had 3 bases not matched to a gene; V was cut back by 0 bases and J by 2 bases. There are 15 residues in the CDR3. The V gene's germline CDR1 is SGDLS and CDR2 YYNGEE. The CDR3 region is CASSVGPSGAYEQYF. DNA of the CDR3: TGTGCCAGCAGCGTAGGTCCTAGCGGGGCCTACGAGCAGTACTTC.

This chain links TRBV6-5 with TRBJ2-5; 7 nucleotides match TRBD1. Germline V CDR1 and CDR2: MNHEY, SVGAGI. V lost 5 bases to trimming and J lost 5 bases; unmatched junction nucleotides: 8. There are 14 residues in the CDR3. The CDR3 region is CASSRDSVDETQYF. The CDR3 DNA reads TGTGCCAGCAGTAGGGACAGCGTGGATGAGACCCAGTACTTC.

The genes are TRBV6-6 and TRBJ1-2; 12 positions match TRBD1. CDR3 length: 15 amino acids. Germline V gene sequence: CDR1 MNHNY, CDR2 SVGAGI (reference sequence). V lost 2 bases and J lost 8; bases outside the gene matches: 6. This CDR3 reads CASSYRDRGQDGYTF. The CDR3, as DNA: TGTGCCAGCAGTTACAGGGACAGGGGGCAAGACGGCTACACCTTC.

This chain links TRBV4-3 with TRBJ2-7; D is uncertain. Germline V lookup: CDR1 LGHNA, CDR2 YSLEER. CDR3 length: 14 amino acids. The V and J ends lost 0 bases and 1 base respectively, with 7 bases between them. The CDR3 loop reads CASSQDQMSYEQYF. CDR3 DNA sequence: TGCGCCAGCAGCCAAGATCAGATGTCCTACGAGCAGTACTTC.

This rearrangement joins TRBV6-6 to TRBJ1-6, with no clear D. Germline CDR1 is MNHNY and CDR2 is SVGAGI (reference sequence). The V and J ends lost 8 bases and 7 bases respectively, with 6 bases between them. The CDR3 is 11 amino acids. CDR3 sequence (DNA): TGTGCCAGCCTACGGAATTCACCCCTCCACTTT. It is translated as CASLRNSPLHF.

This sequence joins TRBV6-5 and TRBJ1-5, with D possibly being TRBD1 (6 bases). Trimming shortened V by 6 bases and J by 4 bases, and 16 bases separated the two germline ends. The germline V gene has CDR1 MNHEY and CDR2 SVGAGI. The CDR3 loop spans 15 amino acids. CDR3: CASRADRISNQPQHF. CDR3 nucleotide sequence: TGTGCCAGCAGAGCCGACAGGATCTCTAATCAGCCCCAGCATTTT.

The chain recombines TRBV7-9 with TRBJ2-3, with D perhaps matching TRBD2 (6 bases). CDR3 length: 14 amino acids. Trimming pared 9 bases from V and 0 bases from J, leaving 13 bases between. Per the germline V gene, CDR1 is SEHNR and CDR2 is FQNEAQ (reference sequence). The CDR3 DNA sequence: TGTGCCAGTCAGACGGGAGCTAGCACAGATACGCAGTATTTT. It translates to CASQTGASTDTQYF.

This clone was observed a handful of times. The V and J genes are TRBV7-9 and TRBJ2-1, with D possibly TRBD1 on 6 matching bases. Germline lookup yields CDR1 SEHNR and CDR2 FQNEAQ (reference sequence). V shed 5 bases and J shed 3 bases, with 14 bases lying between them. The CDR3 consists of 15 residues. CDR3 nucleotides: TGTGCCAGCAGCCAGGCCAGGGGATACTACAATGAGCAGTTCTTC. Amino acids: CASSQARGYYNEQFF. The whole variable domain, remainder taken from reference TRBV7-9 and TRBJ2-1, is DTGVSQNPRHKITKRGQNVTFRCDPISEHNRLYWYRQTLGQGPEFLTYFQNEAQLEKSRLLSDRFSAERPKGSFSTLEIQRTEQGDSAMYLCASSQARGYYNEQFFGPGTRLTVL.

This clone was seen just once. The genes are TRBV28 and TRBJ2-1; D unresolved. This CDR3 has 13 residues. V shed 2 bases and J shed 4 bases, with 6 bases lying between them. Germline V lookup: CDR1 MDHEN, CDR2 SYDVKM. As DNA, the CDR3 is TGTGCCAGCAGTTTAGGGCAATACAATGAGCAGTTCTTC. It yields the protein CASSLGQYNEQFF.